Below, one TCR beta chain is given with its context. Patients from Seattle were sampled longitudinally, starting during active infection. This entry is derived from a study of blood T cell repertoires in COVID-19. Overall study: COVID-19 samples collected from the United States, Italy and Spain covered acute and convalescent phases. T cells, B-cell-depleted T cells, or PBMCs provided the cDNA or gDNA that served as material.

As handled by the study authors: The assay estimated nucleated cells by amplifying reference gene primers. Libraries were prepared by immunoSEQ multiplex PCR; TCRdb keeps only in-frame clonotypes and omits some of them. Clone size and V and J calls were adopted from that table, with D and trimming inferred from the DNA. This repertoire shows around 150,000 clones, roughly 89% found once; its top ten account for over 9%. The CDR3 sequence is 18 residues long. CDR1 is LGHDT, CDR2 YNNKEL, per germline (reference sequence). Trimming cost V 4 bases and J 2 bases, with 23 bases left between them. This TCR was sampled from a woman in her 70s with COVID-19, enrolled during active disease. The chain recombines TRBV3-1 (or the pseudogene TRBV3-2) with TRBJ2-5; possibly TRBD2 for D (7 bases). The sequenced sample consisted of peripheral blood. The CDR3: CASSRQRSDGGLQETQYF. The CDR3 nucleotides are TGTGCCAGCAGCCGCCAGAGGAGTGACGGGGGGCTGCAAGAGACCCAGTACTTC.